This paragraph reports one T cell receptor beta chain. Germline CDR1 SNHLY, CDR2 FYNNEI. CDR3 length equals 15 residues. The junction had 10 bases not matched to a gene; V was cut back by 5 bases and J by 7 bases. This entry is derived from a study of blood T cell repertoires in COVID-19. Turning to the study itself: COVID-19 samples, acute and convalescent, were from the United States, Italy and Spain. PBMCs, B-cell-depleted T cells, or T cells were the source of the cDNA or gDNA that made up the material.

The authors' processing: The assay estimated nucleated cells by amplifying reference gene primers. The method was immunoSEQ multiplex PCR; TCRdb's version includes in-frame clones alone and lacks a portion of them. V and J calls and clone size are those listed in that table; D and trimming were worked out from the DNA. The sample contains fewer than 250,000 clones, over 70% of which appear only once. This clonotype was obtained from a man aged 60 to 75 with acute or convalescent COVID-19. V is TRBV2 and J is TRBJ1-2; TRBD1 matches at 10 bases. Sequences were obtained from peripheral blood. In DNA form, the CDR3 reads TGTGCCAGCAGTTCCGGGACAGGGGAAGTAGGTGGCTACACCTTC. Amino acid sequence: CASSSGTGEVGGYTF.